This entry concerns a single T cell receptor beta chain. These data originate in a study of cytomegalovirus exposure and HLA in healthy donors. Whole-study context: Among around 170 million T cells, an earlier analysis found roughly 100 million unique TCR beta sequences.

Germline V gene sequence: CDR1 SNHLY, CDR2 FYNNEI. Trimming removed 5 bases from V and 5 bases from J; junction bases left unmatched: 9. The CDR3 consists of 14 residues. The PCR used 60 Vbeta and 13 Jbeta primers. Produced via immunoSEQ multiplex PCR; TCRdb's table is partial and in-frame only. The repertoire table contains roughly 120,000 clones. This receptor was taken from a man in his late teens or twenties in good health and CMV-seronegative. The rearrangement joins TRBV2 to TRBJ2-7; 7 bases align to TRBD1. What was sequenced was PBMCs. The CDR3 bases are TGTGCCAGCAGTTTGGACAGGACCAGGGACGAGCAGTACTTC. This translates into CASSLDRTRDEQYF.